These T cell receptor beta chains were read from a single sample in a study of PD-1 blockade in classical Hodgkin lymphoma. The protocol was immunoSEQ multiplex PCR, while the TCRdb copy is restricted to in-frame clones and leaves out a portion. The data show tens of thousands of clones, with about 74% seen just once and under 25% held by the top ten. Sequenced here: peripheral blood mononuclear cells (PBMCs), sampled at baseline. The receptors come from a human donor with classical Hodgkin lymphoma. The CDR3 runs from the conserved cysteine through the conserved F or W. D genes are given only for firm matches.

j_gene: TRBJ2-1
d_gene: -
v_gene: TRBV7-2
len: 13
CDR3aa: CAITGRGTNEQFF

j_gene: TRBJ2-7
d_gene: TRBD2
v_gene: TRBV27
len: 15
CDR3aa: CASSLQASGTYEQYF

j_gene: TRBJ2-3
d_gene: -
v_gene: TRBV6-5
len: 14
CDR3aa: CASSYGSSTDTQYF

j_gene: TRBJ1-1
d_gene: -
v_gene: TRBV28
len: 16
CDR3aa: CASSPRGGGPDGEAFF

j_gene: TRBJ1-1
d_gene: -
v_gene: TRBV18
len: 13
CDR3aa: CASSPIRRTEAFF

j_gene: TRBJ1-4
d_gene: -
v_gene: TRBV19
len: 15
CDR3aa: CASSPGTATNEKLFF

j_gene: TRBJ2-7
d_gene: TRBD2
v_gene: TRBV6-6
len: 16
CDR3aa: CASSYPKREDSYEQYF

j_gene: TRBJ1-2
d_gene: -
v_gene: TRBV5-4
len: 12
CDR3aa: CASSLAYYGYTF

j_gene: TRBJ1-4
d_gene: -
v_gene: TRBV6-5
len: 16
CDR3aa: CASSYGGHWGNEKLFF

j_gene: TRBJ2-1
d_gene: TRBD2
v_gene: TRBV6-5
len: 13
CDR3aa: CASKAGAGNEQFF

j_gene: TRBJ2-1
d_gene: TRBD2
v_gene: TRBV19
len: 15
CDR3aa: CASSIRLAGGDEQFF

j_gene: TRBJ2-7
d_gene: -
v_gene: TRBV28
len: 12
CDR3aa: CASSLWGNEQYF

j_gene: TRBJ2-2
d_gene: -
v_gene: TRBV20-1
len: 11
CDR3aa: CSVDSPGELFF

j_gene: TRBJ2-7
d_gene: -
v_gene: TRBV4-2
len: 17
CDR3aa: CASSQDAALLSSYEQYF